The clone carrying this T cell receptor (beta chain) showed up many times. Its antigen is undetermined. This sample stems from a study of identical twins. Study-wide points: Twin-shared out-of-frame alpha sequences were enriched for low generation probability.

TCRdb ran MiXCR on the 5' RACE reads and lists one entry per CDR3 protein. The sample has nearly 650,000 distinct CDR3 sequences, under 8.5% seen once. The CDR3 extends over 13 amino acids. Unmatched junction bases numbered 8, after V lost 5 bases and J lost 6 bases. Germline CDR1 is DFQATT and CDR2 is SNEGSKA (reference sequence). The same sample was also used in a study of yellow fever vaccine responses in identical twins.

The sequenced material came from PBMCs. The origin of this receptor is a woman under 30 in good health. The rearrangement uses TRBV20-1 and TRBJ2-7, with 9 bases that match TRBD1. DNA of the CDR3: TGCAGTGCTCCCACGGACAGGGGTTGCGAGCAGTACGTC. The encoded protein is CSAPTDRGCEQYV.